This is a list of T cell receptor beta chains from one sample in a study of early T cells in non-severe SARS-CoV-2 infection. TCRdb re-analysed the 5' RACE reads in MiXCR, keeping a single row per CDR3 protein. The sample shows 50,000 to 60,000 distinct CDR3 sequences, approximately 8% of them seen only once. What was sequenced was whole blood. The receptors come from an adult who was a healthcare worker with PCR-confirmed SARS-CoV-2 infection or an uninfected control (not recorded which). CDR3s include the opening cysteine and the closing phenylalanine or tryptophan. A D gene is named only where the DNA matches it firmly. Clone size is not always given. Where it is, it says once, few, many or a class for expanded clones.

.,.,TRBV6-2/TRBV6-3,TRBJ2-7,12,TGTGCCAGCAGTTACTATCCGAGCGGGCAGTACTTC,CASSYYPSGQYF
.,many,TRBV7-9,TRBJ1-4,14,TGTGCCAGCAGCTTAGGACAGACTAATGAAAAACTGTTTTTT,CASSLGQTNEKLFF
.,few,TRBV7-3,TRBJ2-2,16,TGTGCCAGCAGCCAGGTCTGGGCAGGGAGTGCCGGGGAGCTGTTTTTT,CASSQVWAGSAGELFF
.,many,TRBV7-3,TRBJ2-7,13,TGTGCCAGCAGCTTGACACCAACCTACGAGCAGTACTTC,CASSLTPTYEQYF
TRBD1,.,TRBV3-1,TRBJ2-1,16,TGTGCCAGCAGCCAGAGGGACAGGGCCTCCTACAATGAGCAGTTCTTC,CASSQRDRASYNEQFF
.,once,TRBV18,TRBJ1-1,12,TGTGCCAGCTCATCAGGCCACGGGGAGGCTTTCTTT,CASSSGHGEAFF
.,many,TRBV11-3,TRBJ2-7,15,TGTGCCAGCAGCTTAGGGCCCACCCGGGCCTACGAGCAGTACTTC,CASSLGPTRAYEQYF
.,few,TRBV7-6,TRBJ2-5,15,TGTGCCAGCAGCTTAGCACAGGGAGCTCAAGAGACCCAGTACTTC,CASSLAQGAQETQYF
.,.,TRBV5-4,TRBJ1-1,15,TGTGCCAGCAGCCCGGGAGCCCTAATGAACACTGAAGCTTTCTTT,CASSPGALMNTEAFF
TRBD2,many,TRBV9,TRBJ2-7,15,TGTGCCAGCAGCGTCGGACTAGCGGACGCCTACGAGCAGTACTTC,CASSVGLADAYEQYF
TRBD2,.,TRBV5-1,TRBJ2-1,17,TGCGCCAGCAGCCCCAGGCCTAGCGGGAGCTCCTACAATGAGCAGTTCTTC,CASSPRPSGSSYNEQFF
TRBD1,many,TRBV7-3,TRBJ2-3,14,TGTGCCAGCAGCTTAAAACAGGGGTTGGATACGCAGTATTTT,CASSLKQGLDTQYF
TRBD2,.,TRBV10-2,TRBJ2-1,16,TGCGCCAGCAAGGGAAATAGCGGGAATGATTACAATGAGCAGTTCTTC,CASKGNSGNDYNEQFF
.,.,TRBV7-2,TRBJ1-5,15,TGTGCCAGCAGCTACTCGGGCCGCTCTAATCAGCCCCAGCATTTT,CASSYSGRSNQPQHF
.,many,TRBV20-1,TRBJ1-1,13,TGCAGTGCCCCCCACAGGCTGAACACTGAAGCTTTCTTT,CSAPHRLNTEAFF
.,.,TRBV15,TRBJ2-1,14,TGTGCCACCAGCAGAGATGGGTATTACAATGAGCAGTTCTTC,CATSRDGYYNEQFF
.,few,TRBV18,TRBJ1-1,15,TGTGCCAGCTCACCCCCAGGATTAAAGAACACTGAAGCTTTCTTT,CASSPPGLKNTEAFF
.,.,TRBV12-3/TRBV12-4,TRBJ2-2,15,TGTGCCAGCAGTTTAGTATCCGGGAACACCGGGGAGCTGTTTTTT,CASSLVSGNTGELFF
TRBD1,many,TRBV27,TRBJ2-5,13,TGTGCCAGCAGAACCACAGGGGTGGAGACCCAGTACTTC,CASRTTGVETQYF
TRBD1,.,TRBV7-2,TRBJ2-1,14,TGTGCCAGCAGCCGACAGGGTAGGTTGTATGAGCAGTTCTTC,CASSRQGRLYEQFF
.,many,TRBV6-5,TRBJ2-7,17,TGTGCCAGCAGTTACGGGAGGAGCGGCCGGAGCTCCTACGAGCAGTACTTC,CASSYGRSGRSSYEQYF
.,few,TRBV24-1,TRBJ2-7,17,TGTGCCACCAGTGATTTCCTGTCGCAAGTAGTGGAGTACGAGCAGTACTTC,CATSDFLSQVVEYEQYF
TRBD2,many,TRBV30,TRBJ2-1,15,TGTGCCTGGAGTAGCGGGAGGACCACCTACAATGAGCAGTTCTTC,CAWSSGRTTYNEQFF